The sequence of this T cell receptor (beta chain) was determined in a study of blood T cell repertoires in COVID-19. Study at large: The United States, Italy and Spain were the sources of the acute and convalescent COVID-19 samples. In each case, the material was cDNA or gDNA derived from T cells, B-cell-depleted T cells, or PBMCs.

Authors' processing steps: Estimates of nucleated cell counts were drawn from the amplification of reference gene primers. TCRdb's copy holds only in-frame clones and misses some; the assay was immunoSEQ multiplex PCR. V and J calls and clone size are those listed in that table; D and trimming were worked out from the DNA. The repertoire holds hundreds of thousands of clones, 75% to 90% seen once, with roughly 2.1% in the top ten. Per the germline V gene, CDR1 is LNHDA and CDR2 is SQIVND (reference sequence). The CDR3 extends over 18 amino acids. V shed 7 bases and J 2 bases; nucleotides not matched to a gene: 12.

This receptor was obtained from a woman aged 25 to 39 who had recovered from COVID-19. The rearrangement uses TRBV19 and TRBJ2-3; TRBD2 agrees at 13 bases. The sample consisted of peripheral blood. In nucleotides, the CDR3 is TGTGCCAGTACCAGGAGAGGGACTAGCGGGGACAACACAGATACGCAGTATTTT. Residues: CASTRRGTSGDNTDTQYF.